Listed here are 14 T cell receptor beta chains from one sample, sequenced in a study of T cell responses to AZD1222 COVID-19 vaccine. Measured with immunoSEQ multiplex PCR; TCRdb has only the in-frame clones, and not every one. This table has 150,000 to 200,000 clones, about 89% appearing once. This sample comprised peripheral blood, obtained on day 0 of AZD1222 vaccination. The receptors were gathered from an adult in good health.

The gene calls are TRBV30 and TRBJ2-2; D could derive from TRBD1 or TRBD2 (5 bases each). The CDR3 covers 15 residues. Germline values: CDR1 GTSNPN, CDR2 SVGIG (reference sequence). The V end was cut by 5 bases, the J end by 5 bases, with 18 bases between. The CDR3 spells CAWSRGQLGTGELFF. The DNA of the CDR3 is TGTGCCTGGTCCCGGGGCCAGCTCGGGACCGGGGAGCTGTTTTTT.

V is TRBV5-1 and J is TRBJ2-1, with 9 bases lining up with TRBD1. The J segment lost 12 bases and the V segment lost 4 bases, leaving 11 bases of the junction unmatched. Looked up from germline, CDR1 is SGHRS and CDR2 is YFSETQ. This CDR3 contains 14 residues. The CDR3 sequence: CASSPPGQGLGQFF. The CDR3 DNA reads as TGCGCCAGCAGCCCACCGGGACAGGGATTGGGGCAGTTCTTC.

This chain joins TRBV30 and TRBJ1-6; D gene unclear. The germline V gene has CDR1 GTSNPN and CDR2 SVGIG (reference sequence). The CDR3 has 17 amino acids. Trimming shortened V by 0 bases and J by 3 bases, and 15 bases separated the two germline ends. This chain's CDR3 is CAWSVQKGFNYNSPLHF. The CDR3 nucleotides are TGTGCCTGGAGTGTACAGAAGGGATTTAACTATAATTCACCCCTCCACTTT.

V is TRBV11-2 and J is TRBJ2-1; D gene uncertain. CDR1 SGHAT and CDR2 FQNNGV come from the germline V gene. Trimming took 1 base from V and 1 from J, leaving 2 bases between them. The CDR3 length is 13 residues. In nucleotides, the CDR3 is TGTGCCAGCAGCTTAGGTTCCTACAATGAGCAGTTCTTC. Translating gives CASSLGSYNEQFF.

CDR3 sequence reads: CATSDRNYNEQFF. The CDR3 region has the DNA TGTGCCACCAGTGACAGGAATTACAATGAGCAGTTCTTC. The V call is TRBV24-1, the J call TRBJ2-1; D gene unclear. Germline-derived CDR1 and CDR2 are KGHDR and SFDVKD. Deletions cut 4 bases from V and 4 bases from J, with 7 bases between. The CDR3 loop spans 13 amino acids.

The chain joins TRBV5-5 to TRBJ1-1; 8 positions agree with TRBD1. This CDR3 is built from 15 residues. V lost 4 bases to trimming and J lost 2 bases; unmatched junction nucleotides: 7. Germline V CDR1 and CDR2: SGHKS, YYEKEE (reference sequence). CDR3 nucleotide sequence: TGTGCCAGCAGCCACCAGACAGGGGTAAACACTGAAGCTTTCTTT. Translation gives CASSHQTGVNTEAFF.

The V and J genes are TRBV3-1 (or the pseudogene TRBV3-2) and TRBJ2-3, with D possibly matching TRBD2 (6 bases). This CDR3 contains 15 residues. V lost 1 base, J lost 6 bases, and 14 bases lay in between. CDR1 and CDR2 from the germline V gene are LGHDT and YNNKEL (reference sequence). CDR3 bases: TGTGCCAGCAGCCAAGTCACGGGGGTAGGCGATACGCAGTATTTT. Its protein is CASSQVTGVGDTQYF.

This chain joins TRBV7-9 and TRBJ1-2; 8 bases fit TRBD1. Unmatched junction bases numbered 6, after V lost 5 bases and J lost 4 bases. The V gene's germline CDR1 is SEHNR and CDR2 FQNEAQ (reference sequence). The CDR3 loop spans 14 amino acids. The DNA for the CDR3 is TGTGCCAGCAGCCAGGGGACAGGCCTCTATGGCTACACCTTC. This sequence encodes CASSQGTGLYGYTF. Together with reference TRBV7-9 and TRBJ1-2, the CDR3 gives the full variable domain: DTGVSQNPRHKITKRGQNVTFRCDPISEHNRLYWYRQTLGQGPEFLTYFQNEAQLEKSRLLSDRFSAERPKGSFSTLEIQRTEQGDSAMYLCASSQGTGLYGYTFGSGTRLTVV.

This sequence joins TRBV29-1 and TRBJ1-3; D is unclear. V lost 4 bases and J 2 bases, leaving 9 bases between the germline ends. Per the germline V gene, CDR1 is SQVTM and CDR2 is ANQGSEA. There are 13 residues in the CDR3. This CDR3 is CSVVVSTGNTIYF. The CDR3, as DNA: TGCAGCGTTGTTGTCAGTACTGGAAACACCATATATTTT.

The chain is built from TRBV15 and TRBJ1-6, with D hard to call. There are 16 residues in the CDR3. CDR1 is LNHNV and CDR2 is YYDKDF in the germline V gene (reference sequence). Trimming took off 1 base at V and 9 bases at J, with 16 bases between the two ends. Here the CDR3 DNA reads TGTGCCACCAGCAGAGGGACGCACGGTCCTACTTCACCCCTCCACTTT. It codes for CATSRGTHGPTSPLHF.

The V call is TRBV24-1, the J call TRBJ2-7; 10 bases line up with TRBD2. The trim removed 10 bases at V and 6 bases at J, leaving 14 bases unmatched. This CDR3 region has 15 residues. The V gene's germline CDR1 is KGHDR and CDR2 SFDVKD. Here the CDR3 reads CATGPGSSGSFEQYF. CDR3 bases: TGTGCCACTGGGCCTGGATCTAGCGGGAGTTTCGAGCAGTACTTC.

The J gene is TRBJ2-1, the V gene TRBV5-1, with 11 bases identical to TRBD2. Trimming cost V 5 bases and J 5 bases; bases outside gene matches: 21. This CDR3 comprises 20 residues. CDR1 and CDR2 from the germline V gene are SGHRS and YFSETQ. The CDR3 DNA follows: TGCGCCAGCAGTTTAATAGTACTAGCGGGAGCTCCGGCGAGCAACAATGAGCAGTTCTTC. Protein: CASSLIVLAGAPASNNEQFF.

J is TRBJ1-1 and V is TRBV10-3; TRBD1 agrees at 9 bases. Germline-derived CDR1 and CDR2 are ENHRY and SYGVKD. The CDR3 is 13 amino acids. V shed 10 bases and J 10 bases; nucleotides not matched to a gene: 13. The CDR3: CATGGQGRRVAFF. The CDR3 DNA reads TGTGCCACTGGGGGACAGGGCAGACGGGTAGCTTTCTTT.

This chain connects TRBV2 to TRBJ2-3; 7 bases fit TRBD2. With V trimmed by 7 bases and J by 2 bases, 12 bases remained unmatched. The germline CDR1 and CDR2 sequences are SNHLY and FYNNEI. The CDR3 extends over 16 amino acids. Written as DNA, the CDR3 is TGTGCCAGCACCAGGATGGGGGGAGGGCCCACAGATACGCAGTATTTT. Its translation: CASTRMGGGPTDTQYF.